What follows is one T cell receptor (beta chain) and its context. Its antigen is not known. There are 16 residues in the CDR3. V lost 0 bases, J lost 6 bases, and 9 bases stayed unmatched. Germline CDR1 LGHNA, CDR2 YSLEER. The sample comes from a study of cytomegalovirus exposure and HLA in healthy donors. Overall study results and limits: CMV antigen specificity of a few CMV-associated chains was confirmed in vitro. Most CMV-associated TCR beta chains were later found to appear HLA-restricted. In a later analysis, a genetic analysis reported fewer productive-TCR N-insertions in an Asian-associated ancestry cluster than the cohort average.

60 Vbeta and 13 Jbeta primers were used in PCR. The table came from immunoSEQ multiplex PCR; TCRdb's copy has only in-frame clones and leaves some out. The sample includes 87,000 or so clones, under 9% of them seen just once. The sequenced sample consisted of PBMCs. J is TRBJ2-7 and V is TRBV4-3; 9 nucleotides line up with TRBD1. The clonotype was recovered from a man over 45 in good health and CMV-seronegative. The CDR3 here is CASSQEIDRGLGEQYF. The CDR3 DNA reads as TGCGCCAGCAGCCAAGAGATAGACAGGGGGTTAGGCGAGCAGTACTTC.